This is a list of T cell receptor beta chains from one sample in a study of T cells after yellow fever vaccination. TCRdb independently ran MiXCR on the 5' RACE reads; one entry per CDR3 protein. The top ten clones hold roughly 25% of a sample with about 350,000 distinct CDR3 sequences, about 4% of them seen once. The specimen comprised PBMCs, sampled 5 days after the yellow fever booster vaccination. Receptors were obtained from a man between 18 and 35 years old who received the YFV17D yellow fever vaccine. Each CDR3 is given with its conserved first and last residue. D genes are given only for firm matches. Clone size is stated in some rows and not others, as once, few, many or a class when expanded.

v_call: TRBV6-2/TRBV6-3
clone_size: -
j_call: TRBJ1-1
d_call: -
cdr3_nt: TGTGCCAGCAGTTACTCTTTTTCCCGGTATGAAGCTTTCTTT
cdr3_aa: CASSYSFSRYEAFF

v_call: TRBV20-1
clone_size: few
j_call: TRBJ2-4
d_call: TRBD1
cdr3_nt: TGCAGTGGTAGACAGGGGAGCAAAAACATTCAGTACTTC
cdr3_aa: CSGRQGSKNIQYF

v_call: TRBV7-2
clone_size: few
j_call: TRBJ2-7
d_call: -
cdr3_nt: TGTGCCAGCAGCTTAGCGTCCTCCGTTTTGAACGAGCAGTACTTC
cdr3_aa: CASSLASSVLNEQYF

v_call: TRBV5-1
clone_size: many
j_call: TRBJ2-4
d_call: -
cdr3_nt: TGCGCCAGCACGTCTCCTAGTTCGCCCATTCAGTACTTC
cdr3_aa: CASTSPSSPIQYF

v_call: TRBV27
clone_size: -
j_call: TRBJ2-3
d_call: TRBD2
cdr3_nt: TGTGCCAGCAGTCCCTTCGGGCGGGGGAGCACAGATACGCAGTATTTT
cdr3_aa: CASSPFGRGSTDTQYF

v_call: TRBV20-1
clone_size: many
j_call: TRBJ2-1
d_call: TRBD2
cdr3_nt: TGCAGTGCTAGAGAGGCGGGGGGGCCAAAAGGGAATGAGCAGTTCTTC
cdr3_aa: CSAREAGGPKGNEQFF

v_call: TRBV7-2
clone_size: many
j_call: TRBJ1-2
d_call: -
cdr3_nt: TGTGCCAGCAGCTTCCGGGAGGGCAAACTTGGCTACACCTTC
cdr3_aa: CASSFREGKLGYTF

v_call: TRBV10-3
clone_size: few
j_call: TRBJ2-5
d_call: TRBD2
cdr3_nt: TGTGCCATCGGGGGGGACGAAGAGACCCAGTACTTC
cdr3_aa: CAIGGDEETQYF

v_call: TRBV14
clone_size: few
j_call: TRBJ2-5
d_call: TRBD2
cdr3_nt: TGTGCCAGCAGCTCCCAGCGGGGGGGTGCTATCCAAGAGACCCAGTACTTC
cdr3_aa: CASSSQRGGAIQETQYF

v_call: TRBV7-9
clone_size: -
j_call: TRBJ2-6
d_call: TRBD1
cdr3_nt: TGTGCCAGCAGCTTCCGGGACAGGTCGAAGTCTGGGGCCAACGTCCTGACTTTC
cdr3_aa: CASSFRDRSKSGANVLTF

v_call: TRBV4-1
clone_size: few
j_call: TRBJ2-3
d_call: -
cdr3_nt: TGCGCCAGCAGCCAAGATGACATTACAGATACGCAGTATTTT
cdr3_aa: CASSQDDITDTQYF

v_call: TRBV3-1
clone_size: few
j_call: TRBJ1-1
d_call: -
cdr3_nt: TGTGCCAGCAGCCAAGGACTGGCCTCGGCTTTCTTT
cdr3_aa: CASSQGLASAFF

v_call: TRBV5-1
clone_size: -
j_call: TRBJ2-5
d_call: -
cdr3_nt: TGCGCCAGCAGCGGTGCGGGGTCTCGGGAGACCCAGTACTTC
cdr3_aa: CASSGAGSRETQYF

v_call: TRBV20-1
clone_size: -
j_call: TRBJ2-1
d_call: -
cdr3_nt: TGCAGTGCTAGACGACGGACGAGCTCCTACAATGAGCAGTTCTTC
cdr3_aa: CSARRRTSSYNEQFF

v_call: TRBV6-2/TRBV6-3
clone_size: few
j_call: TRBJ2-3
d_call: -
cdr3_nt: TGTGCCAGCAGTTACTCGATGGCGGACACAGATACGCAGTATTTT
cdr3_aa: CASSYSMADTDTQYF

v_call: TRBV20-1
clone_size: -
j_call: TRBJ2-5
d_call: -
cdr3_nt: TGCAGTGCCATCTCGTACACAGAGGCAGAGACCCAGTACTTC
cdr3_aa: CSAISYTEAETQYF

v_call: TRBV7-9
clone_size: many
j_call: TRBJ1-2
d_call: -
cdr3_nt: TGTGCCAGCAGCTTAGGGCTCTATGGCTACACCTTC
cdr3_aa: CASSLGLYGYTF

v_call: TRBV6-6
clone_size: few
j_call: TRBJ2-3
d_call: TRBD2
cdr3_nt: TGTGCCAGCAGTTACTTGACTAGCGGGGGAACAGATACGCAGTATTTT
cdr3_aa: CASSYLTSGGTDTQYF

v_call: TRBV5-1
clone_size: few
j_call: TRBJ1-2
d_call: TRBD1
cdr3_nt: TGCGCCAGCAGCTTGGCCTACCTCACAGGGGGTGGCTACACCTTC
cdr3_aa: CASSLAYLTGGGYTF

v_call: TRBV27
clone_size: few
j_call: TRBJ1-2
d_call: -
cdr3_nt: TGTGCCAGCAGTTTATTAAGGCAGAGGAATGGCTACACCTTC
cdr3_aa: CASSLLRQRNGYTF

v_call: TRBV5-1
clone_size: -
j_call: TRBJ2-2
d_call: TRBD2
cdr3_nt: TGCGCCAGCAGCTTGACTAGCGGGGGGGCCGCCGGGGAGCTGTTTTTT
cdr3_aa: CASSLTSGGAAGELFF

v_call: TRBV29-1
clone_size: few
j_call: TRBJ1-2
d_call: -
cdr3_nt: TGCAGCGTTGAAGTCCCCCAGACGAGGAACTATGGCTACACCTTC
cdr3_aa: CSVEVPQTRNYGYTF

v_call: TRBV7-2
clone_size: few
j_call: TRBJ1-3
d_call: -
cdr3_nt: TGTGCCAGCAGCTTAGAGGGTGGAAACACCATATATTTT
cdr3_aa: CASSLEGGNTIYF

v_call: TRBV6-6
clone_size: -
j_call: TRBJ2-5
d_call: -
cdr3_nt: TGTGCCAGCAGTTACCCACCGAGCTGGGGGCCCGGGGAGACCCAGTACTTC
cdr3_aa: CASSYPPSWGPGETQYF

v_call: TRBV4-2
clone_size: -
j_call: TRBJ1-1
d_call: TRBD1
cdr3_nt: TGTGCCAGCAGCCCGGACAGGGGGCAAACTGAAGCTTTCTTT
cdr3_aa: CASSPDRGQTEAFF

v_call: TRBV6-1
clone_size: many
j_call: TRBJ2-5
d_call: TRBD2
cdr3_nt: TGTGCCAGCAGGACAGCGGGGGAGACCCAGTACTTC
cdr3_aa: CASRTAGETQYF

v_call: TRBV10-3
clone_size: many
j_call: TRBJ2-7
d_call: TRBD1
cdr3_nt: TGTGCCATCAGTGAGTCGGACAGGGGAAGTGGCTACGAGCAGTACTTC
cdr3_aa: CAISESDRGSGYEQYF

v_call: TRBV6-1
clone_size: few
j_call: TRBJ1-6
d_call: -
cdr3_nt: TGTGCCAGCAGTTGGACCAGGATGAGCTCCTATAATTCACCCCTCCACTTT
cdr3_aa: CASSWTRMSSYNSPLHF

v_call: TRBV7-2
clone_size: few
j_call: TRBJ2-1
d_call: TRBD2
cdr3_nt: TGTGCCAGCAGGCTACTAGCGGGGGGTCCCAATGAGCAGTTCTTC
cdr3_aa: CASRLLAGGPNEQFF

v_call: TRBV21-1
clone_size: -
j_call: TRBJ1-1
d_call: -
cdr3_nt: TGTGCCAGCAGCGCCCAGAGAGCCCCGGGGGGTGAAGCTTTCTTT
cdr3_aa: CASSAQRAPGGEAFF